Sequencing of this TCR beta chain was carried out in a study of cytomegalovirus exposure and HLA in healthy donors. Across the study: Some 80 million unique TCR sequences came from HLA-typed donors in an early release. Study-level results: Solely CMV serostatus was available to characterize immune exposure.

A multiplex PCR was run with 60 Vbeta primers and 13 Jbeta primers. Original analysis: In a later analysis, the count reached about 75 million unique TCR beta chains, with 10 million to 14 million shared. The data were produced by immunoSEQ multiplex PCR, yet TCRdb's version contains in-frame clones alone and is incomplete. D and trimming were read from the DNA, whereas the V and J calls and clone size are those reported in that table. The sample table includes about 72,000 clones. Comments on this clone: Its antigen is undetermined.

CDR3 length equals 13 residues. Germline V CDR1 and CDR2: MNHNS, SASEGT. V lost 6 bases to trimming and J lost 2 bases, with 8 bases between them. The chain links TRBV6-1 to TRBJ1-5; D unclear. The receptor's source is a man aged 35-49 years in good health and CMV-seronegative. The specimen sequenced was PBMCs. The CDR3 sequence: CASSGNGNQPQHF. CDR3 nucleotide sequence: TGTGCCAGCAGCGGGAACGGCAATCAGCCCCAGCATTTT.